This passage covers 26 T cell receptor beta chains from one sample sequenced in a study of low-dose radiotherapy and immunotherapy resistance in tumors (dated by TCRdb to 2021 to 2024). First-strand cDNA was synthesized using Superscript III and a set of TRAV- and TRBV-specific primers, so that both TCRalpha and TCRbeta chains were covered. A roughly 19-cycle PCR with Phusion amplified the TCRs, pairing a constant-region primer with the adapter that was attached to the V primers. TCRdb redid the processing of the public reads, applying fastp at Q25 and MiXCR, and retained in-frame beta chains. For every CDR3 protein sequence, its rows merge into one entry that carries the most common genes and DNA. The sample table contains over 7,000 distinct CDR3 sequences; only one count was recorded for roughly three fifths of them. More than 8.5% of the sample lies in the top ten. All receptors derive from a human donor with advanced metastatic prostate, ovarian, gallbladder or colorectal cancer (not recorded which). This table probably holds off-target reads from a library built for another chain.

The chain combines TRBV19 with TRBJ1-5; TRBD1 might be the D (5 bases). V lost 3 bases and J 6 bases, leaving 15 bases between the germline ends. Germline CDR1 reads LNHDA; CDR2 reads SQIVND (reference sequence). The CDR3 consists of 15 residues. The CDR3 region has the DNA TGTGCCAGTAGTATTTGGCAGGGTACCGGTCAGCCCCAGCATTTT. It codes for CASSIWQGTGQPQHF.

V usage is TRBV15 and J usage is TRBJ1-2; possible D gene TRBD1, 5 bases. This CDR3 region has 15 residues. Trimming took 1 base from V and 3 from J, leaving 12 bases between them. CDR1 is LNHNV, CDR2 YYDKDF, per germline (reference sequence). The CDR3 loop reads CATSRVLGTDYGYTF. DNA for the CDR3: TGTGCCACCAGCAGAGTCCTAGGGACGGACTATGGCTACACCTTC.

This clonotype was observed a single time. In nucleotides, the CDR3 is TGTGCCAGCAGCTTAGCGCACCTTACCTACGAGCAGTACTTC. It specifies CASSLAHLTYEQYF. This chain connects TRBV7-8 to TRBJ2-7, with D unclear. The germline gives CDR1 SGHVS, CDR2 FQNEAQ. V lost 0 bases and J 2 bases, leaving 8 bases between the germline ends. The CDR3 has 14 amino acids.

This clonotype was counted only a few times. The chain employs TRBV28 and TRBJ2-5; 8 bases are a match to TRBD1. The CDR3 has 14 amino acids. Looked up from germline, CDR1 is MDHEN and CDR2 is SYDVKM. V shed 6 bases, J shed 3 bases, and the junction held 6 bases outside the gene matches. The CDR3 is CASSRGQGEETQYF. The CDR3 DNA sequence: TGTGCCAGCAGCCGCGGACAGGGAGAAGAGACCCAGTACTTC.

The chain carries TRBV21-1 and TRBJ2-7; the table calls TRBD2, which could not be checked here. TRBV21-1 is a pseudogene locus. The CDR3 contains 12 residues. The CDR3: CASKGLVWEQYF. In nucleotides, the CDR3 is TGTGCCAGCAAGGGGCTAGTTTGGGAGCAGTACTTC.

This clonotype was detected a few times. The chain couples TRBV6-1 to TRBJ2-2; D remains unclear. Germline CDR1 reads MNHNS; CDR2 reads SASEGT. The V end was cut by 1 base, the J end by 0 bases, with 6 bases between. CDR3 length: 15 amino acids. CDR3: CASSEVRTNTGELFF. The CDR3 region has the DNA TGTGCCAGCAGTGAAGTCAGAACGAACACCGGGGAGCTGTTTTTT.

The rearrangement joins TRBV14 to TRBJ2-7; D is uncertain. The ends were cut back, 0 bases at V and 7 bases at J, with 13 bases in the middle. The CDR3 loop spans 14 amino acids. Germline V gene lookup returns CDR1 SGHDN and CDR2 FVKESK. The CDR3 region is CASSQERGVGEQYF. DNA of the CDR3: TGTGCCAGCAGCCAAGAACGAGGTGTCGGGGAGCAGTACTTC. The full variable domain, its missing parts supplied by reference TRBV14 and TRBJ2-7, is EAGVTQFPSHSVIEKGQTVTLRCDPISGHDNLYWYRRVMGKEIKFLLHFVKESKQDESGMPNNRFLAERTGGTYSTLKVQPAELEDSGVYFCASSQERGVGEQYFGPGTRLTVT.

This clonotype has more than one count but fewer than ten. The rearrangement uses TRBV6-1 and TRBJ1-1; D gene uncertain. The germline V gene encodes CDR1 MNHNS and CDR2 SASEGT. Trimming shortened V by 4 bases and J by 0 bases, and 6 bases separated the two germline ends. This CDR3 is built from 13 residues. CDR3 sequence reads: CASSGLMNTEAFF. The CDR3 region has the DNA TGTGCCAGCAGTGGACTCATGAACACTGAAGCTTTCTTT.

The V gene is TRBV19, the J gene TRBJ1-5; D remains unclear. V was shortened by 5 bases and J by 3 bases, with 14 bases between the two germline ends. This CDR3 region has 15 residues. CDR1 LNHDA and CDR2 SQIVND come from the germline V gene (reference sequence). The chain's CDR3 is CASSSPTRNNQPQHF. The CDR3 DNA is TGTGCCAGTAGTTCTCCGACGAGGAACAATCAGCCCCAGCATTTT.

This chain connects TRBV5-1 to TRBJ2-2; D may be TRBD1 (5 bases). The V gene lost 5 bases and the J gene lost 7 bases, with 12 bases spanning the gap. The germline gives CDR1 SGHRS, CDR2 YFSETQ. The CDR3 loop spans 13 amino acids. In DNA, the CDR3 is TGCGCCAGCAGAGACGGCCAGGGCGGGGAGCTGTTTTTT. It translates to CASRDGQGGELFF.

The chain has TRBV20-1 and TRBJ2-7; D could derive from TRBD1 or TRBD2 (6 bases each). Germline lookup yields CDR1 DFQATT and CDR2 SNEGSKA (reference sequence). V dropped 3 bases and J dropped 4 bases, with 13 bases sitting between them. The CDR3 runs 13 residues. DNA for the CDR3: TGCAGTGCTAGGAAGGGGGGCGGATACGAGCAGTACTTC. Translating it yields CSARKGGGYEQYF.

The chain recombines TRBV10-1 with TRBJ1-5; D is undetermined. The V end lost 10 bases, the J end lost 3 bases, and 19 bases lay between the germline ends. Germline V gene data show CDR1 as WNHNN and CDR2 as SYGVQD (reference sequence). The CDR3 has 15 residues. As DNA, the CDR3 is TGCGCCACCTCCATTACAACGTCGATCAATCAGCCCCAGCATTTT. Translating it yields CATSITTSINQPQHF.

This clonotype has more than one count but fewer than ten. V gene TRBV5-1 combines with J gene TRBJ1-6; 10 positions match TRBD1. The germline V gene has CDR1 SGHRS and CDR2 YFSETQ. V trimming: 3 bases; J trimming: 4 bases; junction bases outside the gene matches: 4. There are 16 residues in the CDR3. The CDR3 nucleotides are TGCGCCAGCAGCTGGGGACAGGGGACGTATAATTCACCCCTCCACTTT. Protein sequence: CASSWGQGTYNSPLHF.

Within the sample, this clonotype is large (0.1 to 1%). The genes are TRBV28 and TRBJ1-2; unclear D gene. The CDR3 sequence is 14 residues long. The V gene's germline CDR1 is MDHEN and CDR2 SYDVKM. V was clipped by 5 bases and J by 4 bases, with 14 bases between them. Here the CDR3 reads CASSPPGNLYGYTF. The CDR3, as DNA: TGTGCCAGCAGTCCGCCGGGGAACCTCTATGGCTACACCTTC.

The J gene is TRBJ1-2, the V gene TRBV28; the D gene is possibly TRBD1 (5 bases). The CDR3 contains 13 residues. V was clipped by 3 bases and J by 14 bases, with 19 bases between them. In germline, CDR1 is MDHEN, CDR2 SYDVKM. CDR3 nucleotide sequence: TGTGCCAGCAGTTTCGGGGGGGACCTGGCGGGGACCTTC. This translates into CASSFGGDLAGTF.

The J gene is TRBJ2-7, the V gene TRBV6-5; possible D gene TRBD2, 5 bases. Trimming pared 6 bases from V and 4 bases from J, leaving 13 bases between. This CDR3 region has 13 residues. The germline gives CDR1 MNHEY, CDR2 SVGAGI. The CDR3 loop reads CASRPLGAYEQYF. CDR3 bases: TGTGCCAGCAGACCCCTGGGAGCATACGAGCAGTACTTC.

This clonotype was counted between two and nine times. The genes are TRBV23-1 and TRBJ2-6; 9 positions match TRBD1. TRBV23-1 has ORF status, its function being uncertain. CDR3 length: 19 amino acids. V dropped 4 bases and J dropped 0; count of bases not matched to a gene: 10. In nucleotides, the CDR3 is TGCGCCAGCAGTCTCCAGGGACAGGGAGAGTTCTCTGGGGCCAACGTCCTGACTTTC. Its translation: CASSLQGQGEFSGANVLTF.

V is TRBV2 and J is TRBJ2-5, with TRBD2 matching 11 bases. There are 14 residues in the CDR3. Losses at the gene ends were 9 bases for V and 1 base for J; bases not matched to a gene: 4. CDR1 is SNHLY, CDR2 FYNNEI, per germline. CDR3 DNA sequence: TGTGCCAGTACTAGCGGGGGTTTCCAAGAGACCCAGTACTTC. Residues: CASTSGGFQETQYF.

The chain couples TRBV6-2 or TRBV6-3 to TRBJ1-2; 7 bases agree with TRBD1. With V trimmed by 6 bases and J by 10 bases, 11 bases remained unmatched. The CDR3 is 13 amino acids. Germline V gene sequence: CDR1 MNHEY, CDR2 SVGEGT. The CDR3 nucleotides are TGTGCCAGCAGACCCGGGACAGTCAATGACTACACCTTC. Protein product: CASRPGTVNDYTF.

The rearrangement links TRBV28 to TRBJ2-7, with D unclear. This CDR3 is built from 12 residues. Deletions cut 5 bases from V and 6 bases from J, with 11 bases between. Germline-derived CDR1 and CDR2 are MDHEN and SYDVKM. For the CDR3, the DNA is TGTGCCAGCAGTGCTACCCGAGTCGAGCAGTACTTC. Translating gives CASSATRVEQYF.

The rearrangement uses TRBV6-1 and TRBJ2-5; D may match TRBD1 or TRBD2 (6 bases each). The CDR3 has 13 amino acids. Between the trimmed V and J ends, which lost 6 bases and 5 bases, there was a span of 13 bases. The germline CDR1 and CDR2 sequences are MNHNS and SASEGT. Written as DNA, the CDR3 is TGTGCCAGCAGCGAAACAGGGAGGGAGACCCAGTACTTC. It specifies CASSETGRETQYF.

The V call is TRBV24-1, the J call TRBJ2-1; 10 bases agree with TRBD2. V lost 1 base, J lost 6 bases, and 8 bases stayed unmatched. The germline V gene has CDR1 KGHDR and CDR2 SFDVKD. CDR3 length equals 17 residues. CDR3 region: CATSDFPASGSRNEQFF. The CDR3 nucleotides read TGTGCCACCAGTGATTTTCCGGCTAGCGGGAGCCGCAATGAGCAGTTCTTC.

The genes are TRBV10-3 and TRBJ2-1; D gene unclear. CDR3 size: 14 residues. The germline V gene encodes CDR1 ENHRY and CDR2 SYGVKD. V shed 4 bases and J shed 6 bases, with 13 bases lying between them. In DNA form, the CDR3 reads TGTGCCATCAGTGTCGTCCTCGTCAGCAATGAGCAGTTCTTC. This translates into CAISVVLVSNEQFF.

The chain couples TRBV29-1 to TRBJ2-3; no firm D call. Germline assignment: CDR1 SQVTM and CDR2 ANQGSEA. Trimming stripped 7 bases from V and 5 bases from J, with 13 bases between. This CDR3 contains 12 residues. This CDR3 reads CSADRVGDTQYF. DNA of the CDR3: TGCAGCGCCGACCGGGTCGGAGATACGCAGTATTTT.

V and J are TRBV3-1 and TRBJ2-4, with D perhaps TRBD1 or TRBD2 (6 bases each). V was pared by 2 bases and J by 2 bases, with 22 bases between. The CDR3 loop spans 19 amino acids. Germline lookup yields CDR1 LGHDT and CDR2 YNNKEL (reference sequence). The CDR3 protein is CASSQYATQGGISKNIQYF. The CDR3 DNA reads as TGTGCCAGCAGCCAATATGCGACACAGGGAGGTATTTCCAAAAACATTCAGTACTTC.

The chain links TRBV28 to TRBJ2-3; no firm D call. Germline V CDR1 and CDR2: MDHEN, SYDVKM. The CDR3 is made up of 16 amino acids. Trimming pared 5 bases from V and 0 bases from J, leaving 15 bases between. This CDR3 reads CASSRPRTLSTDTQYF. The DNA for the CDR3 is TGTGCCAGCAGTCGCCCGAGAACGTTAAGCACAGATACGCAGTATTTT. Using reference TRBV28 and TRBJ2-3 for the parts outside the CDR3, the full variable domain is DVKVTQSSRYLVKRTGEKVFLECVQDMDHENMFWYRQDPGLGLRLIYFSYDVKMKEKGDIPEGYSVSREKKERFSLILESASTNQTSMYLCASSRPRTLSTDTQYFGPGTRLTVL.